This section outlines one TCR beta chain sequence together with its context. Germline loops: CDR1 KGHSH, CDR2 LQKENI. With 3 bases clipped from V and 5 bases from J, the junction kept 10 bases outside the gene matches. The CDR3 has 16 amino acids. This sample was included in a study of shared clonotypes between healthy human individuals. Donors comprised only Caucasian adults living in Nashville, Tennessee. Data came from immunoSEQ multiplex PCR; TCRdb stores just in-frame clones and leaves some out. This sample has 2 million to 2.5 million clones, with 90% to 97% found just once. Specimen: naive CD4+ T cells sorted from blood. Subset indicated: CD45RA+ positively selected. The J gene is TRBJ2-3, the V gene TRBV18, with TRBD1 matching over 8 bases. The receptor was derived from a man aged 18 to 30 in good health. Here the CDR3 DNA reads TGTGCCAGCTCACCTCCCGCCAGACAGGGGATAGATACGCAGTATTTT. This sequence encodes CASSPPARQGIDTQYF.